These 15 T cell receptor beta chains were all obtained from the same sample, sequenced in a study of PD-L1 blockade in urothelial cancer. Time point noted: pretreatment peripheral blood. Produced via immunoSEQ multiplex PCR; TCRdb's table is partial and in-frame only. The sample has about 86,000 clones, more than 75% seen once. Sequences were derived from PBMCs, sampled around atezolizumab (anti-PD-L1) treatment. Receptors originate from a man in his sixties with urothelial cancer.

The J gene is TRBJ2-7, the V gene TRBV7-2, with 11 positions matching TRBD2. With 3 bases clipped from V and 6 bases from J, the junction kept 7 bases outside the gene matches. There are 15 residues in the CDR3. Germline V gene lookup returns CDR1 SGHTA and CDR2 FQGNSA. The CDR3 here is CASSFTLAGGAEQYF. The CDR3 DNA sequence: TGTGCCAGCAGCTTCACTCTAGCGGGAGGAGCCGAGCAGTACTTC.

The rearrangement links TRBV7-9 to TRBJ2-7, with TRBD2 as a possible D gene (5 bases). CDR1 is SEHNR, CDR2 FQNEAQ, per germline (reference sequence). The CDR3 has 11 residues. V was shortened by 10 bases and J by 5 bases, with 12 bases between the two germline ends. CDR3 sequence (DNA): TGTGCCATATTTGGGCGGGACGAGCAGTACTTC. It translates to CAIFGRDEQYF.

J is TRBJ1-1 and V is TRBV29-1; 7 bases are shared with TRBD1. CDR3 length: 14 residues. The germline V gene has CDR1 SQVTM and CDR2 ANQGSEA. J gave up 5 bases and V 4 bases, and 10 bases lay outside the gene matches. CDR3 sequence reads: CSVAGRQGVTEAFF. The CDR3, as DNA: TGCAGCGTTGCTGGGAGACAGGGAGTTACTGAAGCTTTCTTT.

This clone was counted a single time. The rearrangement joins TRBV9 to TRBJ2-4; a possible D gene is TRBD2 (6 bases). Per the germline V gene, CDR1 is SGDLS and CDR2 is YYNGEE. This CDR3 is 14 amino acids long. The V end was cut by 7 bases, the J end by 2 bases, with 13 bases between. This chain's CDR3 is CASAGSSPKNIQYF. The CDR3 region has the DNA TGTGCCAGCGCGGGGTCCAGCCCCAAAAACATTCAGTACTTC.

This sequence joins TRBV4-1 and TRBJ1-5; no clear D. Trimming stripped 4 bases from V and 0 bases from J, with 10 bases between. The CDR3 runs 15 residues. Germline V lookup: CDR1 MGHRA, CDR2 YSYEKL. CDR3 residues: CASSRTVYSNQPQHF. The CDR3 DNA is TGCGCCAGCAGCCGAACAGTCTATAGCAATCAGCCCCAGCATTTT.

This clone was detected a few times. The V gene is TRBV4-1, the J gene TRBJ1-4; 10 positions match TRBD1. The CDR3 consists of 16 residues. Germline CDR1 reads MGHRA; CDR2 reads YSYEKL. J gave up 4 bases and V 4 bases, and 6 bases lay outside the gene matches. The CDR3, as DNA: TGCGCCAGCAGCCTACCACGGGACAGGGGTAATGAAAAACTGTTTTTT. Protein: CASSLPRDRGNEKLFF.

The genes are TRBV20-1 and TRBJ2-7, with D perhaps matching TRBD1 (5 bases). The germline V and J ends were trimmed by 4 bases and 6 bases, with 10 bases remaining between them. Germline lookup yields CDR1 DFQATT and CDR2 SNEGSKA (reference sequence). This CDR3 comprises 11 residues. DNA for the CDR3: TGCAGTGCTACAGGGTCGGGCGAGCAGTACTTC. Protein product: CSATGSGEQYF.

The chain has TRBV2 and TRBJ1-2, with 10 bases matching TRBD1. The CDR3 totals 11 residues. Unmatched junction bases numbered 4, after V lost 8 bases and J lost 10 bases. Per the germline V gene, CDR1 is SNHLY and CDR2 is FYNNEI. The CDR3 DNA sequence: TGTGCCAGCCCGGACAGGGGGTACTACACCTTC. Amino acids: CASPDRGYYTF.

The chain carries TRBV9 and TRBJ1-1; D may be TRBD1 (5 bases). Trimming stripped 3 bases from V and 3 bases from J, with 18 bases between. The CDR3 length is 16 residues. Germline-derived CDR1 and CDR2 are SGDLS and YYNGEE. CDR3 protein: CASSANYGGGDTEAFF. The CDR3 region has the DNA TGTGCCAGCAGCGCAAATTACGGGGGTGGTGACACTGAAGCTTTCTTT. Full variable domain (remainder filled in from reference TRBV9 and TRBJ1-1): DSGVTQTPKHLITATGQRVTLRCSPRSGDLSVYWYQQSLDQGLQFLIQYYNGEERAKGNILERFSAQQFPDLHSELNLSSLELGDSALYFCASSANYGGGDTEAFFGQGTRLTVV.

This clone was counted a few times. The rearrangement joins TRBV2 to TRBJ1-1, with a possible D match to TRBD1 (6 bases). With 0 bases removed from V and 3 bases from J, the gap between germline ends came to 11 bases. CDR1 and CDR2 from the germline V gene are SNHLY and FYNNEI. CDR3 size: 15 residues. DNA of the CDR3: TGTGCCAGCAGTGAAGCCACAGGGAAGGACACTGAAGCTTTCTTT. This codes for CASSEATGKDTEAFF. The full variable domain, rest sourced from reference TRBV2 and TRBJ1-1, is EPEVTQTPSHQVTQMGQEVILRCVPISNHLYFYWYRQILGQKVEFLVSFYNNEISEKSEIFDDQFSVERPDGSNFTLKIRSTKLEDSAMYFCASSEATGKDTEAFFGQGTRLTVV.

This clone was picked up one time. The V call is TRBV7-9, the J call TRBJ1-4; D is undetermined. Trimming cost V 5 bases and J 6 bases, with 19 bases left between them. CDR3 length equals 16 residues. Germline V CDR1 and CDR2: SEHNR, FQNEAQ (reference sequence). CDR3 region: CASSPYWESSDEKLFF. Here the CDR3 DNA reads TGTGCCAGCAGCCCCTACTGGGAGTCTTCCGATGAAAAACTGTTTTTT.

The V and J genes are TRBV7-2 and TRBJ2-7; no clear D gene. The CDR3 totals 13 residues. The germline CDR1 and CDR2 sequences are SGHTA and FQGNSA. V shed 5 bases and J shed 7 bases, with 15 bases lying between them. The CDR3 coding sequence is TGTGCCAGCAGCCCCGCCCCCGAGGAGGAGCAGTACTTC. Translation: CASSPAPEEEQYF. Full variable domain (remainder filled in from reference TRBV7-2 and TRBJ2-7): GAGVSQSPSNKVTEKGKDVELRCDPISGHTALYWYRQSLGQGLEFLIYFQGNSAPDKSGLPSDRFSAERTGGSVSTLTIQRTQQEDSAVYLCASSPAPEEEQYFGPGTRLTVT.

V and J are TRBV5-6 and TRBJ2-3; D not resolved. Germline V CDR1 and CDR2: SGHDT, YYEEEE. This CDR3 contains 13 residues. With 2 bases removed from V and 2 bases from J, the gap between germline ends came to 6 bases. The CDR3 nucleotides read TGTGCCAGCAGCTTTCGTTACACAGATACGCAGTATTTT. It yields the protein CASSFRYTDTQYF. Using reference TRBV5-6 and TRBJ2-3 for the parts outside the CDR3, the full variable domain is DAGVTQSPTHLIKTRGQQVTLRCSPKSGHDTVSWYQQALGQGPQFIFQYYEEEERQRGNFPDRFSGHQFPNYSSELNVNALLLGDSALYLCASSFRYTDTQYFGPGTRLTVL.

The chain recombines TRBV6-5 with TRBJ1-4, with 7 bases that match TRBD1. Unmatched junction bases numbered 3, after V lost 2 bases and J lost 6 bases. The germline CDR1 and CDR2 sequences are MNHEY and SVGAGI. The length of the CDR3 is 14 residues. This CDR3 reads CASSYQGGDEKLFF. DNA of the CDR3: TGTGCCAGCAGTTACCAGGGGGGAGATGAAAAACTGTTTTTT.

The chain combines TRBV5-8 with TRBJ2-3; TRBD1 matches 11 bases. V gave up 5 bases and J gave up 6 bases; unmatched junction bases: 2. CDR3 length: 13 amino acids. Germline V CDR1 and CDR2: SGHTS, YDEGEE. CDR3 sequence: CASRGQGVDTQYF. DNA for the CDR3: TGTGCCAGCAGGGGACAGGGGGTTGATACGCAGTATTTT.